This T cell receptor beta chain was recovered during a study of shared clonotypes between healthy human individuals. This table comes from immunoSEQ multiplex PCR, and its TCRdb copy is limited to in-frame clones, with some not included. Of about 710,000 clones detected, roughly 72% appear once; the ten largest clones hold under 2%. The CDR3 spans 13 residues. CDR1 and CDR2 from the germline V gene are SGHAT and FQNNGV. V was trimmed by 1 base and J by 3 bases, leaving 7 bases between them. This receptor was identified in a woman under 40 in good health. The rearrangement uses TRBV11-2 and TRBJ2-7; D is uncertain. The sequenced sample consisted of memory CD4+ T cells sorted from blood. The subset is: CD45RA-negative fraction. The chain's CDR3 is CASSLGFNYEQYF. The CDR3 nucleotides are TGTGCCAGCAGCTTAGGTTTTAACTACGAGCAGTACTTC.